This T cell receptor beta chain was captured by sequencing in a study of cytomegalovirus exposure and HLA in healthy donors. Regarding the study as a whole: As a later analysis showed, a missense DCLRE1C variant was linked to trimming of TCR beta V- and J-genes.

With regard to this clone: What it recognizes is unknown.

The CDR3 is made up of 15 amino acids. Germline CDR1 SGHTA, CDR2 FQGNSA. The trim removed 0 bases at V and 5 bases at J, leaving 3 bases unmatched. The primer mix had 60 Vbeta and 13 Jbeta primers. Measured with immunoSEQ multiplex PCR; TCRdb has only the in-frame clones, and not every one. The sample includes about 160,000 clones, 60% to 85% seen only once; the top ten take 3% to 4.5%. The receptor's source is a man aged 30 to 45 in good health and CMV-seropositive. The material sequenced was PBMCs. V is TRBV7-2 and J is TRBJ2-3, with TRBD1 identical over 9 bases. This CDR3 reads CASSLATGGLDTQYF. CDR3 in DNA: TGTGCCAGCAGCTTAGCGACAGGGGGTTTAGATACGCAGTATTTT.